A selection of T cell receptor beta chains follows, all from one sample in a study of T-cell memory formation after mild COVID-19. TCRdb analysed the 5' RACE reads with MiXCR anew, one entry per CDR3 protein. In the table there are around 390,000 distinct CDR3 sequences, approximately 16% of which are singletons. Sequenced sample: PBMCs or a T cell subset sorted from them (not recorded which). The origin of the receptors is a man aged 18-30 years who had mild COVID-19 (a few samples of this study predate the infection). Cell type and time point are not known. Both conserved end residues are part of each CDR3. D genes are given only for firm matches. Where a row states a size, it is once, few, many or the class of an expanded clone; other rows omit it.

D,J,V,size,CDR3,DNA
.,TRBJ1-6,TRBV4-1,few,CASSQDYRETGSPLHF,TGCGCCAGCAGCCAAGATTACAGAGAAACGGGTTCACCCCTCCACTTT
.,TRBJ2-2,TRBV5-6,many,CASSRQTGELFF,TGTGCCAGCAGTCGCCAAACCGGGGAGCTGTTTTTT
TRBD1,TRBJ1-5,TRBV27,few,CAICPQGAYSNQPQHF,TGTGCCATCTGTCCCCAGGGGGCCTATAGCAATCAGCCCCAGCATTTT
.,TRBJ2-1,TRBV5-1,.,CASSFDGNYNEQFF,TGCGCCAGCAGCTTCGACGGAAACTACAATGAGCAGTTCTTC
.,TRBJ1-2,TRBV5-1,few,CASSLFQGLGYTF,TGCGCCAGCAGCTTGTTCCAGGGCCTTGGCTACACCTTC
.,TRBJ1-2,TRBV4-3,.,CASSQGGWSPEYGYTF,TGCGCCAGCAGCCAAGGGGGTTGGAGTCCGGAGTATGGCTACACCTTC
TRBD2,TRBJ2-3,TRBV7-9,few,CASSVRIYSGGGTDTQYF,TGTGCCAGCAGCGTACGAATTTATAGCGGGGGGGGCACAGATACGCAGTATTTT
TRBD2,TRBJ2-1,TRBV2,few,CASSGEAGGPDEQFF,TGTGCCAGCAGTGGAGAAGCGGGGGGGCCCGATGAGCAGTTCTTC
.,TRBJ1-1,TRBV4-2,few,CASSADWTEAFF,TGTGCCAGCAGCGCGGACTGGACTGAAGCTTTCTTT
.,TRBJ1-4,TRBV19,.,CASKEFSVGEKLFF,TGTGCCAGCAAGGAGTTCAGTGTTGGTGAAAAACTGTTTTTT
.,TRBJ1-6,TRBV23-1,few,CARRTYRSNSPLHF,TGCGCCAGGAGAACATACAGGAGTAATTCACCCCTCCACTTT
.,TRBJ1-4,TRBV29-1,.,CSVAATNEKLFF,TGCAGCGTTGCTGCAACTAATGAAAAACTGTTTTTT
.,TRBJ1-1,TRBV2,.,CASSEASSTEAFF,TGTGCCAGCAGTGAAGCGTCCTCGACTGAAGCTTTCTTT
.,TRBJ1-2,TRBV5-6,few,CASSTLGGAYGYTF,TGTGCCAGCAGCACTCTGGGGGGCGCCTATGGCTACACCTTC
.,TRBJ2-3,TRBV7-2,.,CASTHRSPTDTQYF,TGTGCCAGCACCCACAGGAGTCCGACAGATACGCAGTATTTT
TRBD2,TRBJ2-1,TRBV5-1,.,CASSTGTSGSSYNEQFF,TGCGCCAGCAGCACCGGGACTAGCGGTAGCTCCTACAATGAGCAGTTCTTC
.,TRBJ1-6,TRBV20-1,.,CSALGGNSPLHF,TGCAGTGCCCTCGGGGGGAATTCACCCCTCCACTTT